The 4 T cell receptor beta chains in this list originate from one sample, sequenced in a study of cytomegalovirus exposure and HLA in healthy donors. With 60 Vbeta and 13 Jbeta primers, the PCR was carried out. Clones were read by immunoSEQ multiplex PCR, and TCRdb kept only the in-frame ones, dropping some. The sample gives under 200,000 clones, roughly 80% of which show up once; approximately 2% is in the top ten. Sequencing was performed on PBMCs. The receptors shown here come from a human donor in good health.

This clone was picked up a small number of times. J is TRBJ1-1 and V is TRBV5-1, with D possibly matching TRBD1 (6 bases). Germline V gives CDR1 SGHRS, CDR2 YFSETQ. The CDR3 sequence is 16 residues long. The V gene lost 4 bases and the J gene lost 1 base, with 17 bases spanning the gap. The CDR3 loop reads CASSGGGTPRNTEAFF. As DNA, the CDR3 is TGCGCCAGCAGCGGGGGAGGGACACCCAGGAACACTGAAGCTTTCTTT.

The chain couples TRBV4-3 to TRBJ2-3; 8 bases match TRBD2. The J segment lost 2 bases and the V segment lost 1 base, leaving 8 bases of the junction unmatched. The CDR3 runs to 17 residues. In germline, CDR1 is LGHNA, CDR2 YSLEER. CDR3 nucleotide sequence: TGCGCCAGCAGCCAAGCGGGCGGGGGGTCCCCCACAGATACGCAGTATTTT. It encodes CASSQAGGGSPTDTQYF.

The CDR3 sequence: CASSSGQGIEKLFF. The CDR3 DNA sequence: TGTGCCAGCAGCTCTGGACAGGGGATTGAAAAACTGTTTTTT. The gene calls are TRBV11-2 and TRBJ1-4; 9 nucleotides agree with TRBD1. The CDR3 contains 14 residues. V was clipped by 4 bases and J by 7 bases; unmatched bases: 4. Germline V lookup: CDR1 SGHAT, CDR2 FQNNGV. The whole variable domain, remainder taken from reference TRBV11-2 and TRBJ1-4, is EAGVAQSPRYKIIEKRQSVAFWCNPISGHATLYWYQQILGQGPKLLIQFQNNGVVDDSQLPKDRFSAERLKGVDSTLKIQPAKLEDSAVYLCASSSGQGIEKLFFGSGTQLSVL.

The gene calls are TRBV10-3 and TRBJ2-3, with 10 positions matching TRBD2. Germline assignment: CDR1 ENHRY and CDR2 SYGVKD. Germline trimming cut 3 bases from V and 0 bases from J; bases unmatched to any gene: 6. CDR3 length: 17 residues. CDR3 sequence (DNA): TGTGCCATCAGTGAAGGTAGCGGGGGGCCTAGCACAGATACGCAGTATTTT. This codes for CAISEGSGGPSTDTQYF.